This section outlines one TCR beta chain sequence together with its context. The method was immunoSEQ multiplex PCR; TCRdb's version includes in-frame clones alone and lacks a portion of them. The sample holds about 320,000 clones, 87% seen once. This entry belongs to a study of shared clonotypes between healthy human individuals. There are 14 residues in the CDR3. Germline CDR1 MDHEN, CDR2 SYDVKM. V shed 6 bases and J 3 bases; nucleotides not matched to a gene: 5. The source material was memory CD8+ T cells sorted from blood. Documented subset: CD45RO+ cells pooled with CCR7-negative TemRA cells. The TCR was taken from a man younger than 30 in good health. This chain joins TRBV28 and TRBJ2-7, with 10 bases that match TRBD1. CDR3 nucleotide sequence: TGTGCCAGCAGACAGACAGGGGGCGTCTACGAGCAGTACTTC. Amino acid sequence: CASRQTGGVYEQYF.